The source of this TCR beta chain is a study of CD8 T cells in ankylosing spondylitis (dated by TCRdb to about 2017). Notes on the research overall: T cell receptor beta repertoires were profiled in healthy donors and ankylosing spondylitis patients so that disease-linked TCR variants could be found. The whole study cohort included 108 healthy donors and 25 ankylosing spondylitis patients. Peripheral blood samples were taken, and synovial fluid was additionally collected from ankylosing spondylitis patients.

Of note for this clonotype: What antigen it recognizes has not been identified. Base qualities were left out, and no much larger clone turns up one base away.

Between the V and J ends, shortened by 0 bases and 4 bases respectively, the junction contains 17 bases. The CDR3 sequence holds 16 residues, the cysteine and phenylalanine included. Left in the record is the CDR3 DNA by itself, 48 bases read in frame from the first base. Per the germline V gene, SGHRS is the CDR1 and YFSETQ is the CDR2. Findings and caveats that apply to the study as a whole: The disease-linked clones were reported to be significantly enriched in matched synovial fluid samples from ankylosing spondylitis patients. Blood from ankylosing spondylitis patients appeared to be characterized by a TCR beta motif made up of fewer than ten highly homologous amino acid variants. The disease-linked clones had a CD8+ phenotype and were found at relatively low frequencies in peripheral blood. Some motif variants had previously been reported in the synovial fluid and blood of reactive arthritis patients, which suggests shared mechanisms of disease initiation.

TCRdb names Illumina HiSeq 2500 as the instrument used. Quantitative 5'-RACE with molecular barcodes was used to prepare TCR beta libraries. The paper's data handling went like this. A new computational method, built on a probabilistic model of VDJ rearrangement, was used to identify disease-linked TCR variants. Through fastp at Q25 and MiXCR, TCRdb rebuilt clones from the public reads, retaining in-frame beta chains. Every CDR3 protein is listed once, alongside the most common genes and DNA of its rows. V and J calls and clone size were set by TCRdb, not the authors. In this sample the table shows around 300,000 distinct CDR3 sequences, 14% to 15% of which occur a single time. The ten most abundant clones make up 0.85% to 1.4% of the sample.

Specimen: blood, either unsorted or a sorted T cell fraction (not recorded which). Here the chain combines TRBV5-1 and TRBJ2-7, and the D gene may be TRBD2, 5 bases matching. The clonotype originates from a male donor with ankylosing spondylitis or in good health (not recorded which). Read as DNA, the sequence is TGCGCCAGCAGCTTGGAGGGCGGGCGCTTTTCATACGAGCAGTACTTC. This translates into CASSLEGGRFSYEQYF. Outside the CDR3, residues come from the reference TRBV5-1 and TRBJ2-7 proteins, so the full variable domain is: KAGVTQTPRYLIKTRGQQVTLSCSPISGHRSVSWYQQTPGQGLQFLFEYFSETQRNKGNFPGRFSGRQFSNSRSEMNVSTLELGDSALYLCASSLEGGRFSYEQYFGPGTRLTVT.